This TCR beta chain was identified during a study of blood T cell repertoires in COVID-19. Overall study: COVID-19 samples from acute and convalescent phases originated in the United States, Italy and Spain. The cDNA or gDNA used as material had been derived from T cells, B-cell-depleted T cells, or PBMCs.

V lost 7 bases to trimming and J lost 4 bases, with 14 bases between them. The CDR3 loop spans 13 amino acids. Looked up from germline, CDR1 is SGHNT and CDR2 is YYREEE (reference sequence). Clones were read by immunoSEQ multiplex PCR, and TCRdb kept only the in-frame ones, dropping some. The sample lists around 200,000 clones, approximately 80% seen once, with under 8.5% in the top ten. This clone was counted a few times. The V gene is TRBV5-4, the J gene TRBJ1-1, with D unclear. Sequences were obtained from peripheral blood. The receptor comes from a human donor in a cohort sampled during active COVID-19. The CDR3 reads CASRGKEGTEAFF. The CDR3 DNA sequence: TGTGCCAGCCGCGGCAAAGAGGGCACTGAAGCTTTCTTT.